A single sample gave rise to the 19 T cell receptor beta chains below, sequenced in a study of blood T cell repertoires in COVID-19. Only in-frame clones appear in the TCRdb table, and some are missing; sequencing was by immunoSEQ multiplex PCR. Seen here are approximately 120,000 clones, approximately 88% observed once, and the top ten hold approximately 8.1%. The sequenced sample consisted of peripheral blood. These receptors originate from a man in his fifties or sixties with acute or convalescent COVID-19.

V usage is TRBV7-9 and J usage is TRBJ1-3; 7 nucleotides agree with TRBD1. Losses at the gene ends were 2 bases for V and 6 bases for J; bases not matched to a gene: 1. Germline CDR1 reads SEHNR; CDR2 reads FQNEAQ (reference sequence). The CDR3 has 13 amino acids. This CDR3 is CASSLQGENTIYF. The CDR3 DNA is TGTGCCAGCAGCTTACAGGGGGAAAACACCATATATTTT. The full variable domain, rest sourced from reference TRBV7-9 and TRBJ1-3, is DTGVSQNPRHKITKRGQNVTFRCDPISEHNRLYWYRQTLGQGPEFLTYFQNEAQLEKSRLLSDRFSAERPKGSFSTLEIQRTEQGDSAMYLCASSLQGENTIYFGEGSWLTVV.

V and J are TRBV6-6 and TRBJ2-2; D is possibly TRBD2 (5 bases). The germline V gene has CDR1 MNHNY and CDR2 SVGAGI (reference sequence). CDR3 length: 18 residues. Trimming removed 5 bases at V and 4 bases at J, with 23 bases between. The CDR3 nucleotides read TGTGCCAGCAGTCCCGGGATTTTGACGGCCAAATCCACCGGGGAGCTGTTTTTT. Protein sequence: CASSPGILTAKSTGELFF.

This clone appeared once. The DNA for the CDR3 is TGTGCCAGCAGTCCCCCGGGACAGGGCCCCCACGAGCAGTACTTC. Protein: CASSPPGQGPHEQYF. The chain joins TRBV6-6 to TRBJ2-7, with 9 nucleotides matching TRBD1. V shed 5 bases, J shed 5 bases, and the junction held 10 bases outside the gene matches. The CDR3 spans 15 residues. In germline, CDR1 is MNHNY, CDR2 SVGAGI (reference sequence).

This sequence joins TRBV27 and TRBJ1-5, with TRBD1 matching 8 bases. CDR1 MNHEY and CDR2 SMNVEV come from the germline V gene (reference sequence). Trimming removed 8 bases from V and 3 bases from J; junction bases left unmatched: 9. This CDR3 has 15 residues. The CDR3 is CASLVGTGDNQPQHF. The CDR3 coding sequence is TGTGCCAGCCTAGTCGGGACAGGCGACAATCAGCCCCAGCATTTT.

The rearrangement joins TRBV19 to TRBJ2-7, with D possibly being TRBD1 (6 bases). Per germline, CDR1 LNHDA and CDR2 SQIVND (reference sequence). The germline V and J ends were trimmed by 4 bases and 1 base, with 11 bases remaining between them. The CDR3 has 14 amino acids. CDR3 residues: CASSTQGVSYEQYF. CDR3 bases: TGTGCCAGTAGTACACAGGGCGTATCCTACGAGCAGTACTTC.

The chain uses TRBV6-5 and TRBJ2-7, with TRBD2 identical over 8 bases. Germline V gene data show CDR1 as MNHEY and CDR2 as SVGAGI. The CDR3 loop spans 16 amino acids. J was trimmed by 4 bases and V by 0 bases; bases with no gene match: 8. The CDR3 sequence: CASSYSAGGGGYEQYF. The CDR3 DNA is TGTGCCAGCAGTTACTCGGCGGGAGGTGGGGGATACGAGCAGTACTTC.

The chain couples TRBV6-5 to TRBJ2-5; possible D gene TRBD1, 6 bases. Per germline, CDR1 MNHEY and CDR2 SVGAGI. The V end lost 6 bases, the J end lost 1 base, and 9 bases lay between the germline ends. The CDR3 runs to 13 residues. CDR3: CASRGQPQETQYF. The CDR3 bases are TGTGCCAGCAGAGGACAGCCCCAAGAGACCCAGTACTTC.

This chain connects TRBV10-2 to TRBJ2-2, with D perhaps TRBD1 (6 bases). Trimming stripped 2 bases from V and 0 bases from J, with 13 bases between. The CDR3 length is 17 residues. From germline, CDR1 is WSHSY and CDR2 SAAADI. CDR3 amino acids: CASSETGSVTNTGELFF. The CDR3 DNA reads as TGCGCCAGCAGTGAGACAGGGTCGGTTACGAACACCGGGGAGCTGTTTTTT.

The table lists this clone with a count of one. The chain joins TRBV15 to TRBJ2-1; 9 bases fit TRBD1. CDR1 and CDR2 from the germline V gene are LNHNV and YYDKDF (reference sequence). The CDR3 totals 16 residues. V trimming: 5 bases; J trimming: 8 bases; junction bases outside the gene matches: 13. CDR3 bases: TGTGCCACCAGCCGGGGGTTCGGGACAGGGAACGATGAGCAGTTCTTC. This encodes CATSRGFGTGNDEQFF. Combining the CDR3 with reference TRBV15 and TRBJ2-1 gives the whole variable domain DAMVIQNPRYQVTQFGKPVTLSCSQTLNHNVMYWYQQKSSQAPKLLFHYYDKDFNNEADTPDNFQSRRPNTSFCFLDIRSPGLGDTAMYLCATSRGFGTGNDEQFFGPGTRLTVL.

V usage is TRBV6-5 and J usage is TRBJ1-1; tentative D call: TRBD1 (6 bases). CDR1 is MNHEY, CDR2 SVGAGI, per germline. This CDR3 is built from 14 residues. The ends were cut back, 7 bases at V and 5 bases at J, with 17 bases in the middle. The CDR3 DNA follows: TGTGCCAGCACCGCGACCGGGGGGCGGACTGAAGCTTTCTTT. Translating it yields CASTATGGRTEAFF.

The chain combines TRBV30 with TRBJ1-2; D uncertain. This CDR3 contains 12 residues. In germline, CDR1 is GTSNPN, CDR2 SVGIG (reference sequence). The V end was cut by 4 bases, the J end by 1 base, with 7 bases between. CDR3 region: CAWTGHNYGYTF. CDR3 DNA sequence: TGTGCCTGGACGGGTCATAACTATGGCTACACCTTC.

The V and J genes are TRBV6-5 and TRBJ2-3; 13 nucleotides align to TRBD2. The germline CDR1 and CDR2 sequences are MNHEY and SVGAGI. The V and J ends lost 6 bases and 4 bases, in that order; junction bases with no gene match: 1. The CDR3 length is 14 residues. The CDR3 region is CASRLAGGPDTQYF. Here the CDR3 DNA reads TGTGCCAGCAGACTAGCGGGGGGGCCAGATACGCAGTATTTT.

The chain has TRBV3-1 (or the pseudogene TRBV3-2) and TRBJ1-1; TRBD1 might be the D (6 bases). The ends were cut back, 4 bases at V and 10 bases at J, with 16 bases in the middle. The germline CDR1 and CDR2 sequences are LGHDT and YNNKEL (reference sequence). This CDR3 has 13 amino acids. CDR3 nucleotide sequence: TGTGCCAGCAGCCCAGGGGACCGTATCGTAGCTTTCTTT. Encoded protein: CASSPGDRIVAFF.

This clone was seen a single time. The chain links TRBV5-1 to TRBJ2-3, with 8 bases identical to TRBD2. Germline V CDR1 and CDR2: SGHRS, YFSETQ. With 5 bases clipped from V and 3 bases from J, the junction kept 8 bases outside the gene matches. This CDR3 spans 15 amino acids. The CDR3 sequence: CASSYSGSMTDTQYF. The CDR3 coding sequence is TGCGCCAGCAGTTACAGCGGGAGTATGACAGATACGCAGTATTTT. Together with reference TRBV5-1 and TRBJ2-3, the CDR3 gives the full variable domain: KAGVTQTPRYLIKTRGQQVTLSCSPISGHRSVSWYQQTPGQGLQFLFEYFSETQRNKGNFPGRFSGRQFSNSRSEMNVSTLELGDSALYLCASSYSGSMTDTQYFGPGTRLTVL.

The sample holds one count of this clone. The V and J genes are TRBV11-3 and TRBJ2-3, with 14 bases fitting TRBD2. Germline V gives CDR1 SGHNT, CDR2 YENEEA. CDR3 size: 16 residues. The V and J ends lost 5 bases and 4 bases, in that order; junction bases with no gene match: 5. CDR3 protein: CASSARLAGGPDTQYF. Written as DNA, the CDR3 is TGTGCCAGCAGCGCGCGACTAGCGGGAGGGCCAGATACGCAGTATTTT.

The V gene is TRBV7-8, the J gene TRBJ2-1; 8 bases match TRBD2. Germline V lookup: CDR1 SGHVS, CDR2 FQNEAQ. Germline trimming cut 3 bases from V and 8 bases from J; bases unmatched to any gene: 6. The CDR3 is made up of 14 amino acids. The CDR3 loop reads CASSLASGSHEQFF. For the CDR3, the DNA is TGTGCCAGCAGCTTGGCCAGCGGGAGCCATGAGCAGTTCTTC.

The chain recombines TRBV6-4 with TRBJ1-1, with a possible D match to TRBD1 (6 bases). Germline loops: CDR1 MRHNA, CDR2 SNTAGT. The germline V and J ends were trimmed by 3 bases and 3 bases, with 8 bases remaining between them. The CDR3 extends over 13 amino acids. The CDR3 reads CASSEGAHTEAFF. The DNA of the CDR3 is TGTGCCAGCAGTGAGGGGGCGCACACTGAAGCTTTCTTT.

The chain is built from TRBV9 and TRBJ2-5; TRBD2 is a possible D gene (5 bases). V dropped 4 bases and J dropped 9 bases, with 16 bases sitting between them. The CDR3 spans 13 residues. From germline, CDR1 is SGDLS and CDR2 YYNGEE. The CDR3 DNA follows: TGTGCCAGCAGCTTTGGACTGACCGAGGCCCAGTACTTC. Its protein is CASSFGLTEAQYF.

The rearrangement joins TRBV20-1 to TRBJ1-3, with 7 bases fitting TRBD1. The V gene end was trimmed by 3 bases and the J gene end by 2 bases; junction bases not matched to a gene: 7. The CDR3 extends over 15 amino acids. Germline loops: CDR1 DFQATT, CDR2 SNEGSKA (reference sequence). The DNA of the CDR3 is TGCAGTGCTAGTGCCAGGGGGTTAACTGGAAACACCATATATTTT. This sequence encodes CSASARGLTGNTIYF.